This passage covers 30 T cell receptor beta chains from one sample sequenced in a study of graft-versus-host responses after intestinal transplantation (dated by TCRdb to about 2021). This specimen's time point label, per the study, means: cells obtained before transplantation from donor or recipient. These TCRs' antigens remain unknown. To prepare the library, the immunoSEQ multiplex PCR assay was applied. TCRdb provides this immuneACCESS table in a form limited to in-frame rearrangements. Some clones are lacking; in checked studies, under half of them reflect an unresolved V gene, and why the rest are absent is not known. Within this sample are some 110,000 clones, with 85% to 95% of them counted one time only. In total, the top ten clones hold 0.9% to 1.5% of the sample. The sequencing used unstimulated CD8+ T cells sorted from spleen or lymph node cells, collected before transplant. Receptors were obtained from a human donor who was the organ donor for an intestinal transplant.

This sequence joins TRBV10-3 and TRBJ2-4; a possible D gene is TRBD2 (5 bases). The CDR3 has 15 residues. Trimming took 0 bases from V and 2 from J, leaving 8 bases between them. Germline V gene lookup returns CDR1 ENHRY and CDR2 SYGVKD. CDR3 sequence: CAISESGGSKNIQYF. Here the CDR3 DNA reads TGTGCCATCAGTGAGTCGGGCGGGTCCAAAAACATTCAGTACTTC.

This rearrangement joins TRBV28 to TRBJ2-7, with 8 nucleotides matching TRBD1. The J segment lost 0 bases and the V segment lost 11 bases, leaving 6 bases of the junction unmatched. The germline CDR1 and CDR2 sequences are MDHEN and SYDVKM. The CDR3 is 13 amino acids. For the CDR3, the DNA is TGTGCCCACAGGGGGGATAGCTCCTACGAGCAGTACTTC. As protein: CAHRGDSSYEQYF.

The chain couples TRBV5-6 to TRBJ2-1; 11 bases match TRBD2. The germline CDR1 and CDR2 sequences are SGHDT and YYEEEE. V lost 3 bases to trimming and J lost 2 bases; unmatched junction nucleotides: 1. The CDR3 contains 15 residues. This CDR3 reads CASSSLAGAYNEQFF. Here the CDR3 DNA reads TGTGCCAGCAGCTCACTAGCGGGGGCCTACAATGAGCAGTTCTTC.

Here the CDR3 DNA reads TGTGCCAGCAGCTTGGCCGGTGAGAACGAGCAGTACTTC. Its protein is CASSLAGENEQYF. The chain combines TRBV5-4 with TRBJ2-7; no clear D gene. With 0 bases removed from V and 5 bases from J, the gap between germline ends came to 9 bases. The V gene's germline CDR1 is SGHNT and CDR2 YYREEE (reference sequence). The CDR3 consists of 13 residues.

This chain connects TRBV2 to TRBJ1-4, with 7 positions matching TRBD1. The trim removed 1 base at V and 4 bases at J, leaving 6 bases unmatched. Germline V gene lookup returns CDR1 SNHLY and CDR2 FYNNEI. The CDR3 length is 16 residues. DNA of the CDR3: TGTGCCAGCAGTGAAGGGGACAGTCCCCTTAATGAAAAACTGTTTTTT. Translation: CASSEGDSPLNEKLFF.

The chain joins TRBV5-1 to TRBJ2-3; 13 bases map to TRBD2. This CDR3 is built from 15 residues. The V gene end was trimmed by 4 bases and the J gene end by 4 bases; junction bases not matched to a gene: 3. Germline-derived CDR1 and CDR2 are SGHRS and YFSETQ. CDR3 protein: CASSPGLAGPDTQYF. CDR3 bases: TGCGCCAGCAGCCCGGGACTAGCGGGGCCAGATACGCAGTATTTT.

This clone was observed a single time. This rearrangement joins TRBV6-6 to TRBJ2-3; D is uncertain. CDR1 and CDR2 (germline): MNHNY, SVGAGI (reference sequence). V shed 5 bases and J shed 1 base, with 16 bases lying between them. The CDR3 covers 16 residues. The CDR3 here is CASSTFPGIGTDTQYF. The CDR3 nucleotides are TGTGCCAGCAGTACCTTTCCGGGTATTGGCACAGATACGCAGTATTTT.

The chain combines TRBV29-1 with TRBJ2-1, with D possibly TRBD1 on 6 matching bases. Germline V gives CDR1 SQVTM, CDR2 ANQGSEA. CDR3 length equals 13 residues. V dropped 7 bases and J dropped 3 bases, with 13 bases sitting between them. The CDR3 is CSAERTVYNEQFF. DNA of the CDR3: TGCAGCGCCGAACGGACAGTCTACAATGAGCAGTTCTTC.

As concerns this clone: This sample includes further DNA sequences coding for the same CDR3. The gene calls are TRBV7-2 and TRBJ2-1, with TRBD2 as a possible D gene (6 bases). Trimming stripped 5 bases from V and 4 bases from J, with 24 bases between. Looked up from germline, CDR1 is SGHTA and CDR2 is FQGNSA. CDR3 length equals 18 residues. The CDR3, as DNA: TGTGCCAGCAGCCTTACCGTGGGACTGGCGGAGATATACAATGAGCAGTTCTTC. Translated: CASSLTVGLAEIYNEQFF.

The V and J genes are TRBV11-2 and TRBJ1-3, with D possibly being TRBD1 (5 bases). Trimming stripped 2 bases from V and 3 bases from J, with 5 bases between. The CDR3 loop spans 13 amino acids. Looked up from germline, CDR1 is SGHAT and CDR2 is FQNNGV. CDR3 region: CASSLQGGNTIYF. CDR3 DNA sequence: TGTGCCAGCAGCTTACAGGGTGGAAACACCATATATTTT.

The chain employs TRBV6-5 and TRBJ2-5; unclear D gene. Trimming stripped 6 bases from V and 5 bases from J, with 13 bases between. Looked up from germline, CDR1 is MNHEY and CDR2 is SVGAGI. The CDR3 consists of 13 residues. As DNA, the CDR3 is TGTGCCAGCAGCCTAAATCTGGGGGAGACCCAGTACTTC. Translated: CASSLNLGETQYF.

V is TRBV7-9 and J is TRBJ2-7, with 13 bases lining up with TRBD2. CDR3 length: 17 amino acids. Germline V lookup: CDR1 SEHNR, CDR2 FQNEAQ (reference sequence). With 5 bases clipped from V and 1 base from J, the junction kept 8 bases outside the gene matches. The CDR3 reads CASSETLAGGPSYEQYF. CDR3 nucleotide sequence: TGTGCCAGCAGCGAGACACTAGCGGGAGGGCCATCCTACGAGCAGTACTTC.

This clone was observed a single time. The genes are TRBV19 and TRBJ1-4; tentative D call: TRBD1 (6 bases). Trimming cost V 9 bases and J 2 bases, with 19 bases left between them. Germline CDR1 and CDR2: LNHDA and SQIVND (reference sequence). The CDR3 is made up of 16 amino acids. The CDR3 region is CASRPPGVYTNEKLFF. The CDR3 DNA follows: TGTGCCAGCCGGCCCCCAGGGGTATACACTAATGAAAAACTGTTTTTT.

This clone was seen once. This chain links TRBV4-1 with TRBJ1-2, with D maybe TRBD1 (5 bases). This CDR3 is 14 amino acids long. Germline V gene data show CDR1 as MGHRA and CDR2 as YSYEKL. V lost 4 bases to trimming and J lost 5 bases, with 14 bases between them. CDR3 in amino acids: CASSPTMGGYGYTF. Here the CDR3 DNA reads TGCGCCAGCAGCCCCACGATGGGGGGGTATGGCTACACCTTC.

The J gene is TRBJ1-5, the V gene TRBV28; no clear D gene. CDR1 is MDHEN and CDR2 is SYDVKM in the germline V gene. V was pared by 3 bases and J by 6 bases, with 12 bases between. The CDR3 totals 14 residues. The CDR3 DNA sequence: TGTGCCAGCAGTTTCGGGTCGGGAACTCAGCCCCAGCATTTT. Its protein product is CASSFGSGTQPQHF.

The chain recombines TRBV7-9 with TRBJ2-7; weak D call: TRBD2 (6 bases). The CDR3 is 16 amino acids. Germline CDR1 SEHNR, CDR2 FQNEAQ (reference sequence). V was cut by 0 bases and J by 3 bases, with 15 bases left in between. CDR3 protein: CASSLALGLGLYEQYF. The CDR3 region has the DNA TGTGCCAGCAGCTTAGCCCTGGGTCTGGGACTCTACGAGCAGTACTTC. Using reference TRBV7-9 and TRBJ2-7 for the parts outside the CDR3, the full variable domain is DTGVSQNPRHKITKRGQNVTFRCDPISEHNRLYWYRQTLGQGPEFLTYFQNEAQLEKSRLLSDRFSAERPKGSFSTLEIQRTEQGDSAMYLCASSLALGLGLYEQYFGPGTRLTVT.

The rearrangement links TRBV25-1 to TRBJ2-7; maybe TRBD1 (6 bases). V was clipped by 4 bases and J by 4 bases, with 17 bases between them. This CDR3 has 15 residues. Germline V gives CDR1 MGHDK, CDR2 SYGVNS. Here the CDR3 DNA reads TGTGCCAGCAGTGCTGGGTGGACAGTCGTTTACGAGCAGTACTTC. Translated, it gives CASSAGWTVVYEQYF.

The CDR3 spells CASSHLEGGETEAFF. DNA of the CDR3: TGCGCCAGCAGCCATTTGGAAGGGGGAGAGACTGAAGCTTTCTTT. V and J are TRBV4-1 and TRBJ1-1, with a tentative D call TRBD1 (6 bases). Trimming removed 3 bases from V and 5 bases from J, with 16 bases in between. The CDR3 is 15 residues long. Germline V lookup: CDR1 MGHRA, CDR2 YSYEKL.

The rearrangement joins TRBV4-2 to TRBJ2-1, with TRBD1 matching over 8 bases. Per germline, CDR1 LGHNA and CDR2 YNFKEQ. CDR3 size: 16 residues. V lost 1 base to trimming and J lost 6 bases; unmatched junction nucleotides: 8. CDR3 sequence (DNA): TGTGCCAGCAGCCAAGTTCGCAGGGGGCTCAGCAATGAGCAGTTCTTC. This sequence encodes CASSQVRRGLSNEQFF.

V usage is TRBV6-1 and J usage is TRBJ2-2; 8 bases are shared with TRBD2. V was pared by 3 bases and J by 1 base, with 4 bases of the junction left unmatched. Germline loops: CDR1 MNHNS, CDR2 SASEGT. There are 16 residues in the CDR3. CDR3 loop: CASSDGLAVNTGELFF. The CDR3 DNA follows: TGTGCCAGCAGTGACGGACTAGCCGTGAACACCGGGGAGCTGTTTTTT.

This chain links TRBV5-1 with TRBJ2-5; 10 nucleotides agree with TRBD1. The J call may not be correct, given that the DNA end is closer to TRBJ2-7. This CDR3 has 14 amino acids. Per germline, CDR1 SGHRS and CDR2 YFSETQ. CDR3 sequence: CASSAPGQGNEQYF. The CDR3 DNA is TGCGCCAGCAGCGCACCGGGACAGGGGAACGAGCAGTACTTC.

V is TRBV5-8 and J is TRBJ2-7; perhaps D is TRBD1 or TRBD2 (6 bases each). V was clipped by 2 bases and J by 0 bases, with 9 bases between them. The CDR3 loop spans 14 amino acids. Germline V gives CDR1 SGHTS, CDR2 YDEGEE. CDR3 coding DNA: TGTGCCAGCAGCTTCGGGGGCGGCTCCTACGAGCAGTACTTC. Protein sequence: CASSFGGGSYEQYF.

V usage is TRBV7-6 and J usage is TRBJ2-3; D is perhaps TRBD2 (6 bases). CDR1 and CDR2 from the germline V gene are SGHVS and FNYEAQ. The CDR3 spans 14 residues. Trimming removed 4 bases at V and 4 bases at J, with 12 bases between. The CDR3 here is CASSYLGGADTQYF. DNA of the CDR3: TGTGCCAGCAGCTATCTAGGCGGGGCAGATACGCAGTATTTT. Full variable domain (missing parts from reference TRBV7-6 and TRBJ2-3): GAGVSQSPRYKVTKRGQDVALRCDPISGHVSLYWYRQALGQGPEFLTYFNYEAQQDKSGLPNDRFSAERPEGSISTLTIQRTEQRDSAMYRCASSYLGGADTQYFGPGTRLTVL.

CDR3 bases: TGTGCCAGCAGCCACAGCACTCCCCCCTACAATGAGCAGTTCTTC. It specifies CASSHSTPPYNEQFF. This chain links TRBV4-2 with TRBJ2-1; D gene unclear. The V and J ends lost 3 bases and 2 bases respectively, with 11 bases between them. This CDR3 comprises 15 residues. Germline loops: CDR1 LGHNA, CDR2 YNFKEQ.

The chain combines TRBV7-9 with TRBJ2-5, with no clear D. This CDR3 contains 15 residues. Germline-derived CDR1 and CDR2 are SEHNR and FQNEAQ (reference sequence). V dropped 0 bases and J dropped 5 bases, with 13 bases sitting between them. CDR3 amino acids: CASSLARSSLETQYF. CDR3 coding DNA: TGTGCCAGCAGCTTAGCGAGGTCTAGTCTGGAGACCCAGTACTTC.

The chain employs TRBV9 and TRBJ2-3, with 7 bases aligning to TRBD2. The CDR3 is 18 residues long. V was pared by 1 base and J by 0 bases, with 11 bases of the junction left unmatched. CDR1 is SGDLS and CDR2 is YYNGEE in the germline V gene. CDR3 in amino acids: CASSVIRVREISTDTQYF. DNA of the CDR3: TGTGCCAGCAGCGTAATCCGAGTGCGGGAGATAAGCACAGATACGCAGTATTTT.

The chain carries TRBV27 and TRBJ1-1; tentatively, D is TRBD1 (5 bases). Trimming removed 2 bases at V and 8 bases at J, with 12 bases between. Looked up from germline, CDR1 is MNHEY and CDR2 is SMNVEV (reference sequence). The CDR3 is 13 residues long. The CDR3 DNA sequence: TGTGCCAGCAGTTTAGCGGCGGGGGGAGAAGCTTTCTTT. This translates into CASSLAAGGEAFF.

This CDR3 is CASSSGRGNEQFF. Here the CDR3 DNA reads TGTGCCAGCAGCTCGGGACGTGGGAATGAGCAGTTCTTC. V is TRBV13 and J is TRBJ2-1; the D gene could be TRBD1 or TRBD2 (5 bases each). Trimming pared 4 bases from V and 7 bases from J, leaving 11 bases between. Per germline, CDR1 PRHDT and CDR2 FYEKMQ (reference sequence). This CDR3 region has 13 residues.

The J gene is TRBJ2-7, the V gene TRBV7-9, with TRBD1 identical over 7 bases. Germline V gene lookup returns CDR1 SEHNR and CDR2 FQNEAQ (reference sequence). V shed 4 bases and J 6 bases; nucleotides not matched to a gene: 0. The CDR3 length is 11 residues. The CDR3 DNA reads TGTGCCAGCAGCTCAGGGGGCGAGCAGTACTTC. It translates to CASSSGGEQYF.

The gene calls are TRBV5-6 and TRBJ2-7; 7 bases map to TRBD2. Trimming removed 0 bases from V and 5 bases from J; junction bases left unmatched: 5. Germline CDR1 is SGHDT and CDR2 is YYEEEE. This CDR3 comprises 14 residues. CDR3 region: CASSLGGSSNEQYF. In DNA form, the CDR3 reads TGTGCCAGCAGCTTGGGCGGGAGTTCCAACGAGCAGTACTTC.